This entry lists 22 T cell receptor beta chains sequenced from one sample in a study of T cell responses to AZD1222 COVID-19 vaccine (dated by TCRdb to the early 2020s). The sample's time point, from its label and the paper: baseline before first vaccination. The library was obtained by the immunoSEQ multiplex PCR assay. In its TCRdb copy, this immuneACCESS table keeps in-frame sequences only and misses some clones. Where compared with another copy, unresolved V genes explain less than half of these, and the others have no known cause. The sample table contains around 140,000 clones; only one count was recorded for about nine tenths of them. The ten biggest clones cover around 1.7% of the sample. The sequences come from peripheral blood, collected on day 0 of AZD1222 vaccination. All receptors come from an adult in good health.

CDR3 region: CATSRDGGGYEQYF. The CDR3, as DNA: TGTGCCACCAGCAGAGATGGGGGGGGATACGAGCAGTACTTC. This rearrangement joins TRBV15 to TRBJ2-7, with 7 bases that match TRBD2. The CDR3 consists of 14 residues. CDR1 and CDR2 from the germline V gene are LNHNV and YYDKDF (reference sequence). V shed 0 bases, J shed 4 bases, and the junction held 3 bases outside the gene matches.

The chain recombines TRBV3-1 (or the pseudogene TRBV3-2) with TRBJ1-3, with 7 bases identical to TRBD1. This CDR3 comprises 17 residues. The J segment lost 1 base and the V segment lost 4 bases, leaving 10 bases of the junction unmatched. Germline lookup yields CDR1 LGHDT and CDR2 YNNKEL (reference sequence). In nucleotides, the CDR3 is TGTGCCAGCAGCCCGCGGGACAGAATACCTTCTGGAAACACCATATATTTT. Its protein product is CASSPRDRIPSGNTIYF.

This sequence joins TRBV7-3 and TRBJ2-7; TRBD2 might be the D (6 bases). V lost 2 bases to trimming and J lost 4 bases, with 15 bases between them. CDR3 size: 15 residues. Germline CDR1 is SGHTA and CDR2 is FQGTGA. The DNA of the CDR3 is TGTGCCAGCAGCTTAGAGGTCGGGAGCGCTTACGAGCAGTACTTC. It translates to CASSLEVGSAYEQYF.

V and J are TRBV5-4 and TRBJ1-1, with unresolved D. Deletions cut 5 bases from V and 5 bases from J, with 10 bases between. Germline CDR1 is SGHNT and CDR2 is YYREEE (reference sequence). CDR3 length: 12 residues. This CDR3 is CASSYGGTEAFF. Here the CDR3 DNA reads TGTGCCAGCAGTTACGGAGGAACTGAAGCTTTCTTT.

The table lists this clone with a count of one. This rearrangement joins TRBV5-1 to TRBJ2-7; 9 nucleotides match TRBD1. CDR3 length equals 16 residues. Germline CDR1 reads SGHRS; CDR2 reads YFSETQ. The junction had 13 bases not matched to a gene; V was cut back by 6 bases and J by 3 bases. CDR3 in DNA: TGCGCCAGCACCCCCGCCGGGACAGGGTATAGCTACGAGCAGTACTTC. Translation: CASTPAGTGYSYEQYF.

This sequence joins TRBV7-9 and TRBJ2-7, with 10 bases fitting TRBD1. The V segment lost 4 bases and the J segment 8 bases; nucleotides outside the gene matches: 5. Germline assignment: CDR1 SEHNR and CDR2 FQNEAQ (reference sequence). The CDR3 has 13 residues. The CDR3 reads CASSSQDRGKQYF. The CDR3 DNA reads TGTGCCAGCAGCTCCCAGGACAGGGGGAAGCAGTACTTC.

The chain's CDR3 is CATSDPPRNEQFF. DNA for the CDR3: TGTGCCACCAGTGATCCTCCCAGAAATGAGCAGTTCTTC. The chain couples TRBV24-1 to TRBJ2-1; D gene unclear. Per germline, CDR1 KGHDR and CDR2 SFDVKD. V was pared by 3 bases and J by 7 bases, with 9 bases between. This CDR3 has 13 residues.

This clone was observed a handful of times. The V call is TRBV27, the J call TRBJ2-7; D might be TRBD1 or TRBD2, each matching 5 bases. V shed 6 bases and J shed 3 bases, with 15 bases lying between them. The CDR3 is 14 residues long. CDR1 and CDR2 from the germline V gene are MNHEY and SMNVEV (reference sequence). The CDR3 sequence: CASRTWGPNYEQYF. In DNA form, the CDR3 reads TGTGCCAGCAGAACGTGGGGACCTAACTACGAGCAGTACTTC.

This clone has more than one count but fewer than ten. The chain uses TRBV19 and TRBJ1-2; 7 bases are a match to TRBD1. Germline V gene data show CDR1 as LNHDA and CDR2 as SQIVND (reference sequence). Trimming cost V 6 bases and J 4 bases; bases outside gene matches: 5. The CDR3 spans 13 residues. This chain's CDR3 is CASSRQGSYGYTF. CDR3 coding DNA: TGTGCCAGTAGCCGACAGGGTAGCTATGGCTACACCTTC.

CDR3 DNA sequence: TGTGCCAGCAGTTACTCGCTGGGGTCTGGGGCCAACGTCCTGACTTTC. Amino acids: CASSYSLGSGANVLTF. J is TRBJ2-6 and V is TRBV6-5, with D hard to call. Per germline, CDR1 MNHEY and CDR2 SVGAGI. The CDR3 consists of 16 residues. The V gene lost 0 bases and the J gene lost 1 base, with 7 bases spanning the gap.

The J gene is TRBJ2-7, the V gene TRBV5-1; D is uncertain. V lost 0 bases and J 2 bases, leaving 6 bases between the germline ends. This CDR3 has 13 residues. Looked up from germline, CDR1 is SGHRS and CDR2 is YFSETQ. The CDR3 bases are TGCGCCAGCAGCTTGGGCAGTACCTACGAGCAGTACTTC. This gives the protein CASSLGSTYEQYF.

This clone was seen a single time. The chain joins TRBV16 to TRBJ2-7, with 9 bases that match TRBD1. Trimming removed 3 bases from V and 5 bases from J; junction bases left unmatched: 5. The CDR3 consists of 14 residues. Germline V gives CDR1 KGHSY, CDR2 FQNENV. The CDR3 DNA sequence: TGTGCCAGCAGCCACGTCGGGACAGGGCACGAGCAGTACTTC. It specifies CASSHVGTGHEQYF. Looking up the rest from reference TRBV16 and TRBJ2-7 gives the full variable domain: GEEVAQTPKHLVRGEGQKAKLYCAPIKGHSYVFWYQQVLKNEFKFLISFQNENVFDETGMPKERFSAKCLPNSPCSLEIQATKLEDSAVYFCASSHVGTGHEQYFGPGTRLTVT.

This chain joins TRBV5-1 and TRBJ2-1, with TRBD2 matching over 9 bases. The CDR3 length is 15 residues. Germline loops: CDR1 SGHRS, CDR2 YFSETQ. Trimming removed 0 bases from V and 5 bases from J; junction bases left unmatched: 3. The CDR3 DNA follows: TGCGCCAGCAGCTTGGGACTAGCGGATCACAATGAGCAGTTCTTC. This gives the protein CASSLGLADHNEQFF.

CDR3 sequence reads: CASSQAGVNTEAFF. The CDR3 nucleotides are TGTGCCAGCAGCCAAGCCGGGGTGAACACTGAAGCTTTCTTT. The chain couples TRBV14 to TRBJ1-1; D not certain. The CDR3 is 14 amino acids. CDR1 is SGHDN and CDR2 is FVKESK in the germline V gene. The ends were cut back, 1 base at V and 0 bases at J, with 6 bases in the middle.

The V call is TRBV27, the J call TRBJ1-5; 8 bases are shared with TRBD1. The CDR3 has 15 residues. Per the germline V gene, CDR1 is MNHEY and CDR2 is SMNVEV (reference sequence). V was clipped by 0 bases and J by 5 bases; unmatched bases: 3. The CDR3 nucleotides read TGTGCCAGCAGTTTATCGACAGGGGCGCATCAGCCCCAGCATTTT. Its protein is CASSLSTGAHQPQHF.

In its sample, this clone was seen once. The chain employs TRBV6-5 and TRBJ2-3; 8 bases are a match to TRBD1. Unmatched junction bases numbered 7, after V lost 6 bases and J lost 2 bases. Germline V gives CDR1 MNHEY, CDR2 SVGAGI. CDR3 size: 15 residues. The CDR3 loop is CASSGTGESTDTQYF. The CDR3 bases are TGTGCCAGCAGCGGGACAGGCGAATCCACAGATACGCAGTATTTT.

The chain joins TRBV11-2 to TRBJ2-7; D gene unclear. Germline V gives CDR1 SGHAT, CDR2 FQNNGV. V was shortened by 2 bases and J by 2 bases, with 10 bases between the two germline ends. The CDR3 loop spans 14 amino acids. CDR3 region: CASSLSVDAYEQYF. The DNA of the CDR3 is TGTGCCAGCAGCTTATCGGTGGATGCCTACGAGCAGTACTTC.

The chain employs TRBV7-2 and TRBJ2-5; D unresolved. V was trimmed by 3 bases and J by 1 base, leaving 12 bases between them. This CDR3 is built from 15 residues. Germline CDR1 SGHTA, CDR2 FQGNSA. The CDR3 sequence is CASSLGPRPQETQYF. The CDR3 DNA reads as TGTGCCAGCAGCTTGGGTCCGCGGCCCCAAGAGACCCAGTACTTC.

The chain couples TRBV23-1 to TRBJ1-5; D might be TRBD1 (6 bases). TRBV23-1 is given ORF status, its function remaining uncertain. CDR3 length: 16 amino acids. The V end was cut by 0 bases, the J end by 6 bases, with 15 bases between. Here the CDR3 reads CASSQSPTGGPQPQHF. In DNA form, the CDR3 reads TGCGCCAGCAGTCAATCCCCGACCGGGGGGCCTCAGCCCCAGCATTTT.

The table lists this clone with a count of one. This chain connects TRBV3-1 (or the pseudogene TRBV3-2) to TRBJ1-2; D possibly corresponds to TRBD1 (5 bases). V lost 1 base to trimming and J lost 8 bases, with 14 bases between them. CDR1 is LGHDT, CDR2 YNNKEL, per germline (reference sequence). The CDR3 has 14 residues. The CDR3 nucleotides read TGTGCCAGCAGCCAAGGGTCGGGGGGAAGCGGCTACACCTTC. This codes for CASSQGSGGSGYTF.

This chain joins TRBV6-1 and TRBJ2-3; 9 nucleotides line up with TRBD2. Germline V gene lookup returns CDR1 MNHNS and CDR2 SASEGT. V trimming: 4 bases; J trimming: 2 bases; junction bases outside the gene matches: 7. The CDR3 runs to 16 residues. The CDR3 here is CASSGGSGRFTDTQYF. The CDR3 nucleotides are TGTGCCAGCAGTGGGGGTAGCGGGAGATTCACAGATACGCAGTATTTT.

The chain carries TRBV28 and TRBJ1-5; D possibly corresponds to TRBD1 (6 bases). This CDR3 contains 17 residues. The V gene's germline CDR1 is MDHEN and CDR2 SYDVKM. The V end was cut by 4 bases, the J end by 4 bases, with 20 bases between. The CDR3: CASSYWGQDRLNQPQHF. CDR3 sequence (DNA): TGTGCCAGCAGTTATTGGGGGCAAGACAGGTTGAATCAGCCCCAGCATTTT.